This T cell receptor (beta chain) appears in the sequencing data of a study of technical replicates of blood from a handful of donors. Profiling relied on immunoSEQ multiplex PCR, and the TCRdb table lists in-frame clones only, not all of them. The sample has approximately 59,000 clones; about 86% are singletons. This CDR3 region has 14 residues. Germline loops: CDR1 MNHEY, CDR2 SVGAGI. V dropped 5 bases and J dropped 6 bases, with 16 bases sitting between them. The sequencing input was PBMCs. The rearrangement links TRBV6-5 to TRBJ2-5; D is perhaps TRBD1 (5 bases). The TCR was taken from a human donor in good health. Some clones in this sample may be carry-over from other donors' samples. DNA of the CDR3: TGTGCCAGCAGTCCCTTCGGCAGGGCACAGACCCAGTACTTC. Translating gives CASSPFGRAQTQYF.